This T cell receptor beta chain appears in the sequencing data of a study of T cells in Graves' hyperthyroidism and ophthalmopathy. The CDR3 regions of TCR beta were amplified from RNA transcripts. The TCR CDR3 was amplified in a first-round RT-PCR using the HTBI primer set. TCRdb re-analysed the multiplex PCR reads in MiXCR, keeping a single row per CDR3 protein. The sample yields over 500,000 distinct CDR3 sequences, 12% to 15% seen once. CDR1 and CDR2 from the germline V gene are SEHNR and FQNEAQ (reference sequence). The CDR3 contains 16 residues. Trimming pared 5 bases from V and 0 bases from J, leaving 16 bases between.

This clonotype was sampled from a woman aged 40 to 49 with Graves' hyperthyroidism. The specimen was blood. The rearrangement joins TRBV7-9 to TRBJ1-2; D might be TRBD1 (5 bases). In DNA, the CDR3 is TGTGCCAGCAGCAATCCCGGGGGTACTACTAACTATGGCTACACCTTC. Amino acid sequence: CASSNPGGTTNYGYTF.